This TCR beta chain was sequenced for a study of beta chain features in type 1 diabetes. Expressed TCRB transcripts got sequenced, as all isolated RNA was reverse transcribed. Samples of naive, central memory and regulatory T cells yielded a mean of about 3.4 million reads. TCRdb's copy holds only in-frame clones and misses some; the assay was immunoSEQ multiplex PCR. The data contain 250,000 to 350,000 clones, approximately 15% of them seen just once; the ten biggest clones take up about 0.016%. Study findings and constraints: Insertions were fewer and deletions more numerous at VDJ junctions in type 1 diabetes patients. Cells with high TCR expression could be over-represented when cDNA is sequenced. Within each of all four CD4+ subsets, Type 1 diabetes patients had TCRB CDR3s that were moderately but significantly shorter. There was no resolution here of whether HLA type influences TCRB rearrangement.

This clone was counted only a few times. The target antigen is unknown. In germline, CDR1 is LGHNA, CDR2 YNFKEQ. V lost 0 bases, J lost 4 bases, and 22 bases lay in between. The CDR3 length is 20 residues. Sequencing was performed on naive CD4+ T cells from blood. This chain uses TRBV4-2 with TRBJ2-6; maybe TRBD2 (5 bases). This receptor was obtained from a man aged 25-40 years with type 1 diabetes. CDR3 coding DNA: TGTGCCAGCAGCCAAGATAGTGGAGGACCCCCTTTTTCGGGGGCCAACGTCCTGACTTTC. As protein: CASSQDSGGPPFSGANVLTF.